This T cell receptor beta chain was identified during a study of technical replicates of blood from a handful of donors (dated by TCRdb to the late 2010s). Library prep was done by the immunoSEQ multiplex PCR assay. TCRdb limited this immuneACCESS table to in-frame rearrangements with V and J called. A share of clones is missing; checked studies link under half to unresolved V genes, and the rest is unexplained. The sample data list some 60,000 clones, and 91% of these were observed just once. About 4.3% of the sample rests with the top ten. There are 16 amino acids in the CDR3, from cysteine to phenylalanine inclusive. Left in the record is the CDR3 DNA by itself, 48 bases read in frame from the first base. CDR1 and CDR2, looked up from the germline V gene, are SGHTA and FQGTGA. V is shortened by 0 bases, J by 0 bases, and the region joining them spans 9 bases. To note about this clone: No antigen is known for it. No base qualities exist here, and no much larger clone lies one base off it.

Sequencing input: PBMCs. The rearranged segments are TRBV7-3 and TRBJ2-1, and possibly TRBD2, on 7 matching bases. The TCR comes from a human donor in good health. Some clones in this sample may be carry-over from other donors' samples. The DNA sequence is given as TGTGCCAGCAGCTTAACAGGGGGGGCCTCCTACAATGAGCAGTTCTTC. Translated, this is CASSLTGGASYNEQFF.